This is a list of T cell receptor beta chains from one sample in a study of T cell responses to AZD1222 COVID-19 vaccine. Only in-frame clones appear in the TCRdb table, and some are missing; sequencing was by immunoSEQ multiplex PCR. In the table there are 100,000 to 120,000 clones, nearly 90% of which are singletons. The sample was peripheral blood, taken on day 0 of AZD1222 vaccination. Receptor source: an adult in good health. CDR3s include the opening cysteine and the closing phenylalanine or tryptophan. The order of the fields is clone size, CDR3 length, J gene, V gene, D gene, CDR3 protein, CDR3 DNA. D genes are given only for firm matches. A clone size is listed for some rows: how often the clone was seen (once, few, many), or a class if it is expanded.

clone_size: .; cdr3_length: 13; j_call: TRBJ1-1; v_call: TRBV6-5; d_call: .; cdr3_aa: CASSYRGTTEAFF; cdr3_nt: TGTGCCAGCAGTTACAGGGGGACCACTGAAGCTTTCTTT
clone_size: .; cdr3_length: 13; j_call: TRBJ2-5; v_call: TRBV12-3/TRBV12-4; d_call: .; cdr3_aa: CASSFGDEGAQYF; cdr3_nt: TGTGCCAGCAGTTTTGGGGACGAGGGGGCCCAGTACTTC
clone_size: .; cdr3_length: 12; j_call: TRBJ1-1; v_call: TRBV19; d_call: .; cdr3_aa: CASSIWGTEAFF; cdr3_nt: TGTGCCAGTAGTATATGGGGGACTGAAGCTTTCTTT
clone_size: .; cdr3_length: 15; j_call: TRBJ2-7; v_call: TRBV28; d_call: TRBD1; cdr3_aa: CASSSQRGGPYEQYF; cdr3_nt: TGTGCCAGCAGTTCCCAAAGAGGGGGCCCCTACGAGCAGTACTTC
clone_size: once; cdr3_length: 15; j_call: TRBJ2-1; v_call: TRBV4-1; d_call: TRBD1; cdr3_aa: CASSQTTGTGREQFF; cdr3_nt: TGCGCCAGCAGCCAAACTACCGGGACAGGGCGTGAGCAGTTCTTC
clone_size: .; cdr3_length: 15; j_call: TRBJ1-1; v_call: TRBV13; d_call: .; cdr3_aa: CASSARGSGSTEAFF; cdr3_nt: TGTGCCAGCAGCGCTCGGGGTTCGGGTAGCACTGAAGCTTTCTTT
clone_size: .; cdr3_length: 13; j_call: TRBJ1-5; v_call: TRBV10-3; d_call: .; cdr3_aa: CAISGDLNQPQHF; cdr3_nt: TGTGCCATCTCCGGAGATCTCAATCAGCCCCAGCATTTT
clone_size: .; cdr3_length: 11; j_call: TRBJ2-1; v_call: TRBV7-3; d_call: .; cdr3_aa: CASSLGNEQFF; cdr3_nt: TGTGCCAGCAGCCTAGGCAATGAGCAGTTCTTC
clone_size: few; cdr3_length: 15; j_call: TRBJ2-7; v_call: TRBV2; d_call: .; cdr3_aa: CASSEQEVAPYEQYF; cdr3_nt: TGTGCCAGCAGCGAGCAAGAGGTGGCCCCCTACGAGCAGTACTTC
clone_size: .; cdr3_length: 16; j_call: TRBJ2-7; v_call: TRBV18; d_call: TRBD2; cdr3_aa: CASSPLRAGADHEQYF; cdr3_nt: TGTGCCAGCTCACCGCTCCGAGCGGGAGCAGACCACGAGCAGTACTTC
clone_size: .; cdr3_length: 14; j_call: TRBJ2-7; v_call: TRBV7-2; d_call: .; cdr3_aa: CASSFTPVFYEQYF; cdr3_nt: TGTGCCAGCAGCTTCACCCCCGTCTTCTACGAGCAGTACTTC
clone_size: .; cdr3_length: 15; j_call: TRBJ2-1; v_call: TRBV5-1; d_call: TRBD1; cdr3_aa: CASSLGQGDYNEQFF; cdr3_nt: TGCGCCAGCAGCCTGGGACAGGGAGACTACAATGAGCAGTTCTTC
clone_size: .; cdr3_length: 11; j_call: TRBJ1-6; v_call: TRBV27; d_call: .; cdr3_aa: CASSQGSSLHF; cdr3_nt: TGTGCCAGCAGTCAAGGAAGCTCCCTCCACTTT
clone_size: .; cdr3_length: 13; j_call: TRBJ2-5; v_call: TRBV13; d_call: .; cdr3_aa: CASSVPLTETQYF; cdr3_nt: TGTGCCAGCAGCGTTCCTCTGACGGAGACCCAGTACTTC
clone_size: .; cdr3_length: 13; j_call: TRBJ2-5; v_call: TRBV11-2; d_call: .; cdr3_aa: CASSLETVQTQYF; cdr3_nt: TGTGCCAGCAGCTTGGAGACTGTGCAGACCCAGTACTTC
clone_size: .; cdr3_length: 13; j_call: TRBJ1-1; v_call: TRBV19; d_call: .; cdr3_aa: CASSTRDKGKAFF; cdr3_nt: TGTGCCAGTAGTACCAGGGATAAGGGTAAAGCTTTCTTT
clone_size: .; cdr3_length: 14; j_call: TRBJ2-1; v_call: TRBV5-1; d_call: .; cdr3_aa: CASSTRDFYNEQFF; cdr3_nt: TGCGCCAGCAGCACCCGGGACTTCTACAATGAGCAGTTCTTC
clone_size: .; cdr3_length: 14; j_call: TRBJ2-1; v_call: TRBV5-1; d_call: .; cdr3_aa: CASSLDAANNEQFF; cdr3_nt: TGCGCCAGCAGCTTGGACGCGGCGAACAATGAGCAGTTCTTC
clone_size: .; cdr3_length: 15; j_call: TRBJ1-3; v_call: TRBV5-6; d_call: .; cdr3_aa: CASSLVAGAGNTIYF; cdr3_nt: TGTGCCAGCAGCTTGGTTGCTGGGGCTGGAAACACCATATATTTT
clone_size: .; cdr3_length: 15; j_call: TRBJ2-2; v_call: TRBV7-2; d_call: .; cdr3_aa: CASSSRGRVAGELFF; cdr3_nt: TGTGCCAGCAGCTCCAGGGGAAGGGTGGCCGGGGAGCTGTTTTTT
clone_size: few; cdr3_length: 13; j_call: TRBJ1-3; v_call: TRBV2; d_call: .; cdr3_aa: CASTPGSGNTIYF; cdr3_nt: TGTGCCAGCACCCCAGGGTCCGGAAACACCATATATTTT
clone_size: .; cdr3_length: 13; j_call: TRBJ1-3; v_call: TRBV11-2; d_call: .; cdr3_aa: CASSAYEGNTIYF; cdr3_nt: TGTGCCAGCAGCGCCTATGAGGGAAACACCATATATTTT
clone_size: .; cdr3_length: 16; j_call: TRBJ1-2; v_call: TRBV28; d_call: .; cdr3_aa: CASSSPRDTYNYGYTF; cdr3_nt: TGTGCCAGCAGTTCCCCAAGGGACACCTATAACTATGGCTACACCTTC
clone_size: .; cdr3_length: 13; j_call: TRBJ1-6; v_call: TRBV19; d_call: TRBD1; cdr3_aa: CASRTGVDSPLHF; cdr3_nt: TGTGCCAGTAGAACAGGGGTGGATTCACCCCTCCACTTT
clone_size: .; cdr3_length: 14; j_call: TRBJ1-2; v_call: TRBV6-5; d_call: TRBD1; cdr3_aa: CASIPRTGSYGYTF; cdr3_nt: TGTGCCAGCATTCCAAGGACAGGGAGCTATGGCTACACCTTC
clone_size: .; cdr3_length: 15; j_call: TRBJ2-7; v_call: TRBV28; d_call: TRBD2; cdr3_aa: CASSRSGTNSYEQYF; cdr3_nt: TGTGCCAGCAGTCGATCCGGGACTAACTCCTACGAGCAGTACTTC
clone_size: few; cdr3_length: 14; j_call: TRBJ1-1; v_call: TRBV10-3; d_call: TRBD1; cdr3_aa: CAIMAGGKNTEAFF; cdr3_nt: TGTGCCATCATGGCAGGGGGCAAGAACACTGAAGCTTTCTTT
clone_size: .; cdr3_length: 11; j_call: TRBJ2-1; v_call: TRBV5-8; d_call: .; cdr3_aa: CASKIYNEQFF; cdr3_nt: TGTGCCAGCAAAATATACAATGAGCAGTTCTTC
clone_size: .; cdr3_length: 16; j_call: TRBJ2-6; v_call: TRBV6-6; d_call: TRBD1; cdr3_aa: CASRSQGSPGANVLTF; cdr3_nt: TGTGCCAGCAGGTCACAGGGGAGCCCTGGGGCCAACGTCCTGACTTTC
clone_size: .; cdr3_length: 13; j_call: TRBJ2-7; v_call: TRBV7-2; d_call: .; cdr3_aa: CASSPSSIYEQYF; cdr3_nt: TGTGCCAGCAGCCCCTCCTCGATCTACGAGCAGTACTTC
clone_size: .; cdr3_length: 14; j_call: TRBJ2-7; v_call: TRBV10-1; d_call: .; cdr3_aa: CASSESSRANEQYF; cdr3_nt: TGCGCCAGCAGTGAGTCGAGCAGGGCCAACGAGCAGTACTTC
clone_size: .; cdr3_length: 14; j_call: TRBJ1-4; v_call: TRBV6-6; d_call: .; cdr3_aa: CASSYRGSREKLFF; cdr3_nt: TGTGCCAGCAGTTACAGGGGGAGTAGGGAAAAACTGTTTTTT
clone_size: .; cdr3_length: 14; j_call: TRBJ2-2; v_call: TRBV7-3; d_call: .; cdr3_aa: CASSLDIRSGELFF; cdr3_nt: TGTGCCAGCAGCTTGGACATCCGTTCGGGGGAGCTGTTTTTT
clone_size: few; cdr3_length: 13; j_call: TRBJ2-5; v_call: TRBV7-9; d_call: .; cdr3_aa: CASSQGGYQTQYF; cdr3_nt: TGTGCCAGCAGTCAGGGGGGCTATCAGACCCAGTACTTC
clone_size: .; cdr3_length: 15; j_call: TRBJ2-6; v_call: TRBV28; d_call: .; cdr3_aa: CASRTGGDGANVLTF; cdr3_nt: TGTGCCAGCAGGACCGGGGGAGATGGGGCCAACGTCCTGACTTTC
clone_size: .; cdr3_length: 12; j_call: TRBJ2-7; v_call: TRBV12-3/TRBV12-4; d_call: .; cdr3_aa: CASSSTTGEQYF; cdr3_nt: TGTGCCAGCAGTTCCACCACGGGCGAGCAGTACTTC
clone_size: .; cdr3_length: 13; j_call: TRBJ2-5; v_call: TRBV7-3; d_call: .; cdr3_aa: CASSLEGELTQYF; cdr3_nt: TGTGCCAGCAGCTTGGAGGGAGAGCTAACCCAGTACTTC
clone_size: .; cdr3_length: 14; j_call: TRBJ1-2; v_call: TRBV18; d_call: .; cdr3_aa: CASSPTTENYGYTF; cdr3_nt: TGTGCCAGCTCACCGACCACCGAGAACTATGGCTACACCTTC
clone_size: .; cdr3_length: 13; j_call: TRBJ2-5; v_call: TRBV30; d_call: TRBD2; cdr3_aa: CAGQLGGGETQYF; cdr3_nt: TGTGCCGGCCAGCTGGGGGGGGGAGAGACCCAGTACTTC
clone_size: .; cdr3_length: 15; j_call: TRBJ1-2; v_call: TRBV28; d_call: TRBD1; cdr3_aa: CASRLSGTGVYGYTF; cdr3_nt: TGTGCCAGCAGGCTCTCCGGGACAGGGGTTTATGGCTACACCTTC
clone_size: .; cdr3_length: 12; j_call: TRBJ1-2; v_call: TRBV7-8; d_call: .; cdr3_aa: CASSSQDYGYTF; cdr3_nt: TGTGCCAGCAGCTCCCAGGACTATGGCTACACCTTC
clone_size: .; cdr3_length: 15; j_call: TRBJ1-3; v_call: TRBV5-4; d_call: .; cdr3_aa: CASSSNQGNGNTIYF; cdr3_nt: TGTGCCAGCAGCTCAAATCAGGGGAATGGAAACACCATATATTTT
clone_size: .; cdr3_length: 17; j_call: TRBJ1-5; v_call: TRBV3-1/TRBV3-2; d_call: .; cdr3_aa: CASSSTTGRYSNQPQHF; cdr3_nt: TGTGCCAGCAGCTCTACGACAGGACGATATAGCAATCAGCCCCAGCATTTT
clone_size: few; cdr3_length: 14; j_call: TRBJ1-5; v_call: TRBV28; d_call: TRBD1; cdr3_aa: CASRRTGGSQPQHF; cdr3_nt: TGTGCCAGCAGAAGGACAGGGGGCAGTCAGCCCCAGCATTTT
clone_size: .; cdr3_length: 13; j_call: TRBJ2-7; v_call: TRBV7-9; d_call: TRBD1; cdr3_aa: CASGYRGTSEQYF; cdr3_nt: TGTGCCAGCGGGTACAGGGGGACAAGCGAGCAGTACTTC
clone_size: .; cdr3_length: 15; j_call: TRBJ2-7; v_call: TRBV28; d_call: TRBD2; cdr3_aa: CASSLRLAGYYEQYF; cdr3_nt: TGTGCCAGCAGTTTACGGCTAGCGGGATACTACGAGCAGTACTTC
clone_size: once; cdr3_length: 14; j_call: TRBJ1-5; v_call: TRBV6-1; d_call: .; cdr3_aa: CASSEGPVGQPQHF; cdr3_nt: TGTGCCAGCAGTGAAGGGCCAGTTGGTCAACCCCAGCATTTT
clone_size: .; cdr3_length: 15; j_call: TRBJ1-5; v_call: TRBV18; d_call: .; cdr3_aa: CASSREDGSNQPQHF; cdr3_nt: TGTGCCAGCTCACGCGAGGATGGCAGCAATCAGCCCCAGCATTTT
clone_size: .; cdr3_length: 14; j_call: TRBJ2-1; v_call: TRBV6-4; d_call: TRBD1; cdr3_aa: CASSRDRGSNEQFF; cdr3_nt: TGTGCCAGCAGCCGGGACAGGGGATCGAATGAGCAGTTCTTC